A single sample gave rise to the 22 T cell receptor beta chains below, sequenced in a study of blood T cells in healthy people across ages. Next came a second PCR, run for about 7 to 12 cycles, which used a sample-barcoded 5' primer along with a J-beta primer mix. TCRdb reprocessed the 5' RACE reads with MiXCR, giving one entry per CDR3 protein. The table has some 700,000 distinct CDR3 sequences, roughly 43% seen once. The source material was blood. The receptors were gathered from a woman aged 55-70 years in good health.

On this clonotype itself: Mismatch with germline at one junction end may stem from a read error. The chain joins TRBV12-3 or TRBV12-4 to TRBJ2-3; no clear D. The CDR3 runs 13 residues. CDR3 residues: CASSLIGTDAQYF. The DNA of the CDR3 is TGTGCCAGCAGTTTAATCGGCACAGATGCGCAGTATTTT.

This clonotype came up a few times. V is TRBV10-3 and J is TRBJ2-2; D call uncertain. V lost 8 bases and J 5 bases, leaving 9 bases between the germline ends. Germline loops: CDR1 ENHRY, CDR2 SYGVKD. The CDR3 loop spans 12 amino acids. DNA of the CDR3: TGTGCCATCGAGGCACAGACCGGGGAGCTGTTTTTT. It encodes CAIEAQTGELFF.

This clonotype occurred once. The chain is built from TRBV14 and TRBJ2-4; weak D call: TRBD1 (5 bases). The J call may not be correct, given that the DNA end is closer to TRBJ2-5. This CDR3 comprises 16 residues. Germline CDR1 and CDR2: SGHDN and FVKESK. DNA of the CDR3: TGTGCCAGCAGCTCACGCACGCGGACAATCCAAGAGACCCAGTACTTC. This codes for CASSSRTRTIQETQYF.

Remarks on this clonotype: This may be a read error: a much more frequent sequence differs by one nucleotide. The chain recombines TRBV5-8 with TRBJ2-7; 8 bases map to TRBD2. The closer fit of TRBJ2-5 to the DNA end suggests the J call may be wrong. CDR1 and CDR2 from the germline V gene are SGHTS and YDEGEE. This CDR3 has 15 amino acids. As DNA, the CDR3 is TGTGTCAGCAGCCTCCCGGGACTAGGTCTGCAGACCCAGTACTTC. Protein: CVSSLPGLGLQTQYF.

This clonotype was picked up a small number of times. CDR3: CASSLIGQGSNQPQHF. Written as DNA, the CDR3 is TGTGCCAGCAGTTTAATAGGACAGGGTAGCAATCAGCCCCAGCATTTT. The rearrangement uses TRBV27 and TRBJ1-5, with TRBD1 matching 8 bases. The ends lost 2 bases at V and 0 bases at J; junction bases unmatched: 3. The CDR3 spans 16 residues. Looked up from germline, CDR1 is MNHEY and CDR2 is SMNVEV (reference sequence).

This clonotype showed up just once. V usage is TRBV29-1 and J usage is TRBJ2-3; 9 bases are shared with TRBD2. This CDR3 contains 15 residues. The V and J ends lost 4 bases and 5 bases, in that order; junction bases with no gene match: 10. The germline V gene has CDR1 SQVTM and CDR2 ANQGSEA. CDR3 sequence reads: CSVALAGPPVDTQYF. CDR3 sequence (DNA): TGCAGCGTTGCGCTAGCGGGACCTCCCGTAGATACGCAGTATTTT.

J is TRBJ2-7 and V is TRBV20-1; no firm D call. V was shortened by 0 bases and J by 7 bases, with 10 bases between the two germline ends. The length of the CDR3 is 12 residues. The V gene's germline CDR1 is DFQATT and CDR2 SNEGSKA (reference sequence). CDR3 region: CSARDHYPEQYF. CDR3 sequence (DNA): TGCAGTGCTAGAGATCATTACCCTGAGCAGTACTTC.

The chain's CDR3 is CASSQTGVRTDTQYF. CDR3 coding DNA: TGTGCCAGCAGCCAGACAGGGGTCCGCACAGATACGCAGTATTTT. This chain connects TRBV27 to TRBJ2-3; 8 bases are a match to TRBD1. This CDR3 spans 15 amino acids. V gave up 6 bases and J gave up 1 base; unmatched junction bases: 6. The germline gives CDR1 MNHEY, CDR2 SMNVEV (reference sequence).

This chain links TRBV7-3 with TRBJ1-1; D unresolved. The CDR3 consists of 17 residues. Deletions cut 0 bases from V and 1 base from J, with 15 bases between. Germline CDR1 is SGHTA and CDR2 is FQGTGA. The CDR3 bases are TGTGCCAGCAGCTTAACCCTAGTCGGAGCTTCGAACACTGAAGCTTTCTTT. Its protein is CASSLTLVGASNTEAFF.

This clonotype was seen a handful of times. A much bigger clone sits one base away, suggesting this may be a read error. This chain links TRBV20-1 with TRBJ2-5; the D gene is possibly TRBD2 (5 bases). This CDR3 is built from 12 residues. Germline CDR1 reads DFQATT; CDR2 reads SNEGSKA (reference sequence). CDR3 residues: CSTRTGQETQYF. The CDR3 region has the DNA TGCAGTACTAGGACTGGCCAAGAGACCCAGTACTTC.

The chain joins TRBV7-2 to TRBJ1-2; TRBD1 might be the D (5 bases). CDR1 and CDR2 (germline): SGHTA, FQGNSA. The V end was cut by 5 bases, the J end by 3 bases, with 10 bases between. CDR3 length: 13 residues. The CDR3 sequence: CASSGGADYGYTF. The CDR3 nucleotides are TGTGCCAGCAGCGGCGGGGCGGACTATGGCTACACCTTC. The entire variable domain, with the rest obtained from reference TRBV7-2 and TRBJ1-2, is as follows: GAGVSQSPSNKVTEKGKDVELRCDPISGHTALYWYRQSLGQGLEFLIYFQGNSAPDKSGLPSDRFSAERTGGSVSTLTIQRTQQEDSAVYLCASSGGADYGYTFGSGTRLTVV.

The V call is TRBV14, the J call TRBJ2-1; D tentatively fits TRBD1 or TRBD2 (5 bases each). V was clipped by 3 bases and J by 6 bases, with 9 bases between them. The germline gives CDR1 SGHDN, CDR2 FVKESK. The CDR3 runs 13 residues. The CDR3, as DNA: TGTGCCAGCAGCCAGGGGACGGGCAATGAGCAGTTCTTC. It translates to CASSQGTGNEQFF.

The chain carries TRBV6-5 and TRBJ2-4; D remains ambiguous. From germline, CDR1 is MNHEY and CDR2 SVGAGI. CDR3 length equals 16 residues. V was shortened by 0 bases and J by 0 bases, with 9 bases between the two germline ends. CDR3 amino acids: CASSYSTPLAKNIQYF. CDR3 coding DNA: TGTGCCAGCAGTTACTCGACACCCCTAGCCAAAAACATTCAGTACTTC.

This clonotype has just a few counts. This rearrangement joins TRBV13 to TRBJ2-7; TRBD2 might be the D (5 bases). The CDR3 has 13 residues. The V gene's germline CDR1 is PRHDT and CDR2 FYEKMQ (reference sequence). The V end lost 5 bases, the J end lost 7 bases, and 15 bases lay between the germline ends. Here the CDR3 DNA reads TGTGCCAGCAGCCTCTCCCCCGGGGATGAGCAGTACTTC. Translated, it gives CASSLSPGDEQYF. Full variable domain (outside the CDR3, taken from reference TRBV13 and TRBJ2-7): AAGVIQSPRHLIKEKRETATLKCYPIPRHDTVYWYQQGPGQDPQFLISFYEKMQSDKGSIPDRFSAQQFSDYHSELNMSSLELGDSALYFCASSLSPGDEQYFGPGTRLTVT.

This clonotype was seen a few times. This rearrangement joins TRBV20-1 to TRBJ2-5, with 8 bases matching TRBD2. Per the germline V gene, CDR1 is DFQATT and CDR2 is SNEGSKA (reference sequence). This CDR3 contains 14 residues. Germline trimming cut 6 bases from V and 5 bases from J; bases unmatched to any gene: 11. This CDR3 is CSAPPSGSLETQYF. For the CDR3, the DNA is TGCAGTGCCCCACCCAGCGGGAGCCTCGAGACCCAGTACTTC.

There are a few counts of this clonotype. The chain couples TRBV29-1 to TRBJ1-5, with 8 bases identical to TRBD1. This CDR3 is 13 amino acids long. The V gene end was trimmed by 4 bases and the J gene end by 5 bases; junction bases not matched to a gene: 4. CDR1 and CDR2 (germline): SQVTM, ANQGSEA. This chain's CDR3 is CSVVLQGDQPQHF. DNA for the CDR3: TGCAGCGTTGTCCTACAGGGGGATCAGCCCCAGCATTTT. The variable domain in full, completed from reference TRBV29-1 and TRBJ1-5, reads SAVISQKPSRDICQRGTSLTIQCQVDSQVTMMFWYRQQPGQSLTLIATANQGSEATYESGFVIDKFPISRPNLTFSTLTVSNMSPEDSSIYLCSVVLQGDQPQHFGDGTRLSIL.

The rearrangement links TRBV12-3 or TRBV12-4 to TRBJ1-2, with 7 bases fitting TRBD1. The CDR3 has 13 residues. V lost 6 bases, J lost 5 bases, and 6 bases stayed unmatched. CDR3 in DNA: TGTGCCAGCAGATCGACAGGGTTATATGGCTACACCTTC. Protein product: CASRSTGLYGYTF.

CDR3 sequence reads: CASGGRQGEHTDTQYF. CDR3 in DNA: TGCGCCAGCGGCGGCCGACAGGGAGAGCACACAGATACGCAGTATTTT. The chain has TRBV5-1 and TRBJ2-3, with 7 bases fitting TRBD1. The CDR3 consists of 16 residues. Per the germline V gene, CDR1 is SGHRS and CDR2 is YFSETQ. J gave up 2 bases and V 7 bases, and 13 bases lay outside the gene matches.

This clonotype was counted a few times. The genes are TRBV6-5 and TRBJ2-1; 8 bases are a match to TRBD2. Trimming at V came to 10 bases and at J to 3 bases, leaving 8 bases not matched to a gene. The CDR3 contains 14 residues. The V gene's germline CDR1 is MNHEY and CDR2 SVGAGI. CDR3 DNA sequence: TGTGCCACCTCTTCAGCGGGGGTCTACAATGAGCAGTTCTTC. Translating gives CATSSAGVYNEQFF.

This chain joins TRBV29-1 and TRBJ2-5, with 10 bases lining up with TRBD1. J lost 3 bases, V lost 5 bases, and 6 bases had no gene match. Looked up from germline, CDR1 is SQVTM and CDR2 is ANQGSEA. The CDR3 loop spans 14 amino acids. CDR3 region: CSVRRTGGKETQYF. The CDR3 DNA follows: TGCAGCGTTCGGCGGACAGGGGGAAAAGAGACCCAGTACTTC.

This clonotype was recorded once. This rearrangement joins TRBV20-1 to TRBJ2-3, with no clear D. CDR1 is DFQATT and CDR2 is SNEGSKA in the germline V gene (reference sequence). The CDR3 runs 15 residues. V was clipped by 1 base and J by 1 base, with 12 bases between them. CDR3 residues: CSARGHITRTDTQYF. The CDR3 coding sequence is TGCAGTGCTAGAGGCCACATAACCCGCACAGATACGCAGTATTTT.

This chain uses TRBV7-8 with TRBJ1-1; TRBD1 is a possible D gene (5 bases). The CDR3 has 18 residues. Trimming took off 1 base at V and 6 bases at J, with 24 bases between the two ends. CDR1 SGHVS and CDR2 FQNEAQ come from the germline V gene. The CDR3 here is CASSLVVGRRGPLSEAFF. CDR3 nucleotide sequence: TGTGCCAGCAGCTTAGTGGTGGGTAGGAGGGGACCATTGTCTGAAGCTTTCTTT.